The T cell receptor beta chain under discussion was sequenced for a study of OX40 agonist ivuxolimab in advanced cancers. Findings and caveats of the study: Dosing at 0.1 to 3.0 mg/kg was accompanied by clonal expansion of CD4+ and CD8+ blood T cells by week 6.

Patients had blood sampled at baseline and again on cycle 4 day 1 and cycle 7 day 1. Method: immunoSEQ multiplex PCR; TCRdb's copy keeps in-frame clones and lacks some. The sample holds about 15,000 clones, around 64% seen once. Points on this clone: Its antigen remains unknown.

The germline CDR1 and CDR2 sequences are MNHEY and SVGAGI. The CDR3 has 14 residues. V was clipped by 0 bases and J by 2 bases; unmatched bases: 0. The source material was CD4+ or CD8+ T cells sorted from blood, sampled in a trial of the OX40 agonist ivuxolimab. The chain has TRBV6-5 and TRBJ2-5, with 7 bases identical to TRBD2. This TCR was sampled from an adult with an advanced solid tumor such as melanoma, head and neck, liver or kidney cancer. The CDR3 here is CASSYSGGQETQYF. The CDR3 bases are TGTGCCAGCAGTTACTCCGGGGGGCAAGAGACCCAGTACTTC.